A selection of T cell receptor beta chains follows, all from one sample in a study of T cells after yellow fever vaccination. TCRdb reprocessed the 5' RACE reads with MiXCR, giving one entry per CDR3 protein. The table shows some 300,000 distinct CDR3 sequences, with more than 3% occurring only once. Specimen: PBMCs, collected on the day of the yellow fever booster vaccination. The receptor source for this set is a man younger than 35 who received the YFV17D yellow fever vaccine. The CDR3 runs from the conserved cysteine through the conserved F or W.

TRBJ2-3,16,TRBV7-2,CASSSGAGGMSDTQYF
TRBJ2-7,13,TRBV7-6,CASSLGSFYEQYF
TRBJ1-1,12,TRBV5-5,CASSKGNTEAFF
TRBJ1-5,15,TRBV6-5,CASTIRDGAEGSQHF
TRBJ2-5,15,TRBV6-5,CASSYSSGPIETQYF
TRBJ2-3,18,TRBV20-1,CSARDGSGDLLRPDTQYF
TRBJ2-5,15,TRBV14,CASSQDHTTGVTQYF
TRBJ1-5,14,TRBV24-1,CATSADGENQPQHF
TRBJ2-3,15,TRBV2,CASSPPSGGAGTQYF
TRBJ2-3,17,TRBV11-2,CASSSRAGGPVRYTQYF
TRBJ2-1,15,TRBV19,CATRRDRGDRNEQFF
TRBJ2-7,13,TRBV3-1,CASSQGTGVEQYF
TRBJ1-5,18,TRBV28,CASSLRGRTTYSNQPQHF
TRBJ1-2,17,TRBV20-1,CSARTEVVRSFNYGYTF
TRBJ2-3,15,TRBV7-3,CASSRLAGGRDTQYF
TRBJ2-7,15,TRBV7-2,CASSLGTSGSYEQYF
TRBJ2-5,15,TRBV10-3,CAISALTGEGVTQYF
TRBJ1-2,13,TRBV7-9,CASSVGQGYGYTF
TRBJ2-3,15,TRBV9,CASSAREGNTDTQYF
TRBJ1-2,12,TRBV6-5,CASSTRGTGYTF
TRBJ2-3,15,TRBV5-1,CASSLPTQSTDTQYF
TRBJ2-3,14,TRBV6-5,CASSLTTRTDTQYF
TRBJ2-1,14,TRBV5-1,CASSLGSKLNEQFF
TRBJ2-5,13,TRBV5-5,CASRLDRQETQYF
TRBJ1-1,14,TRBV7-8,CASSLLRVGTEAFF
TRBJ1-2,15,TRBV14,CASSQEDRGVYGYTF
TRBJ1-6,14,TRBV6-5,CASTLTGRNSPLHF
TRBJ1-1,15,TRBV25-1,CASSVRIQGNTEAFF
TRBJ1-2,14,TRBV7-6,CASSFIEGDYGYTF
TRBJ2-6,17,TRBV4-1,CASSPSFRQSGANVLTF
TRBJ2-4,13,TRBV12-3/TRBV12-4,CASSLMDKNIQYF
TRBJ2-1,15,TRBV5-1,CASSSRQGSLNEQFF
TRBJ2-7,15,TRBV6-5,CASSYQKGVTYEQYF
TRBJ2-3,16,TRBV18,CASSLLTSRSTDTQYF
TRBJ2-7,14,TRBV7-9,CASSSPGVAYEQYF
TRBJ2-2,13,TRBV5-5,CASSARAGGELFF
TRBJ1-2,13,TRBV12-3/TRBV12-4,CASSPQLGNGYTF
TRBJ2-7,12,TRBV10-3,CAISESSVEQYF
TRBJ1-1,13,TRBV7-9,CASSPRVNTEAFF
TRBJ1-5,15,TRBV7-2,CASSPGTDSNQPQHF
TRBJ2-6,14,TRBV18,CASSESAGANVLTF
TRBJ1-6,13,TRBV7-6,CASSLGGWSPLHF
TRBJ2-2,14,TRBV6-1,CASKGQGYTGELFF
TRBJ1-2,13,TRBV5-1,CASSPKGSSGYTF
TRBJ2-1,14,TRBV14,CASSQESGGYEQFF
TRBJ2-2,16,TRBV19,CASRTGLAGITGELFF
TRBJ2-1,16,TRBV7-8,CASSARLAGKDNEQFF
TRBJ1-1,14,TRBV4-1,CASSQDSLQGKAFF